These T cell receptor beta chains were read from a single sample in a study of blood T cell repertoires in COVID-19. The assay was immunoSEQ multiplex PCR, and TCRdb's table has in-frame clones only and misses some. The data contain around 160,000 clones, 87% of them singletons. Sequenced input: peripheral blood. The receptors shown here come from a man older than 75 with acute or convalescent COVID-19. The CDR3 runs from the conserved cysteine through the conserved F or W. The D gene is left open where the match is weak. The size field is filled for only some rows; it gives once, few, many or a size class.

j_call clone_size cdr3_length d_call v_call cdr3_nt cdr3_aa
TRBJ1-1 - 15 - TRBV5-8 TGTGCCAGCAGCCCACCGGGACATCCGGGCACTGAAGCTTTCTTT CASSPPGHPGTEAFF
TRBJ2-1 - 14 - TRBV5-5 TGTGCCAGCAGCTTGGGACAGTTGGTCAATGAGCAGTTCTTC CASSLGQLVNEQFF
TRBJ1-1 - 12 - TRBV4-1 TGCGCCAGCAGCCAAGATCCGGGGGAGGCTTTCTTT CASSQDPGEAFF
TRBJ2-3 - 13 - TRBV27 TGTGCCAGCAGGGGTAGCTACGTGGATACGCAGTATTTT CASRGSYVDTQYF
TRBJ2-7 - 15 TRBD1 TRBV6-6 TGTGCCAGCAGTCAAGACAGGGGTCAGACCTACGAGCAGTACTTC CASSQDRGQTYEQYF
TRBJ1-1 - 14 - TRBV18 TGTGCCAGCTCACTTAGGAGTGCGAACACTGAAGCTTTCTTT CASSLRSANTEAFF
TRBJ2-1 - 16 TRBD2 TRBV5-1 TGCGCCAGCAGCTTGTCTAGCGGGGGGGCCTACAATGAGCAGTTCTTC CASSLSSGGAYNEQFF
TRBJ2-1 - 17 - TRBV11-2 TGTGCCAGCGTGGTAGGACTCACGTCAATCCCCTACAATGAGCAGTTCTTC CASVVGLTSIPYNEQFF
TRBJ1-2 - 14 - TRBV7-9 TGTGCCAGCAGCTTAGAGACAGTATCCGATGGCTACACCTTC CASSLETVSDGYTF
TRBJ1-4 few 14 - TRBV7-9 TGTGCCAGCAGCTTAGGTGGGGCTGGGGAAAAACTGTTTTTT CASSLGGAGEKLFF
TRBJ1-2 - 14 - TRBV25-1 TGTGCCAGCAGTGAGGGGGCCCCCCGCTATGGCTACACCTTC CASSEGAPRYGYTF
TRBJ1-5 - 13 - TRBV2 TGTGCCAGCAGGCGGGATCCTAATCAGCCCCAGCATTTT CASRRDPNQPQHF
TRBJ1-1 - 11 - TRBV9 TGTGCCAGGGGAGTTTCCACTGAAGCTTTCTTT CARGVSTEAFF
TRBJ2-1 - 13 TRBD1 TRBV30 TGTGCCTGGAGTCAGGACAGGGCCAATGAGCAGTTCTTC CAWSQDRANEQFF
TRBJ2-1 - 13 TRBD1 TRBV28 TGTGCCAGCCGGACGCAGGGGGCCGGTGAGCAGTTCTTC CASRTQGAGEQFF
TRBJ1-1 - 14 - TRBV9 TGTGCCAGCAGCGTAGTACAGACGAACACTGAAGCTTTCTTT CASSVVQTNTEAFF
TRBJ1-2 - 16 TRBD1 TRBV13 TGTGCCAGCAGCTTAGGCGGGACAGGGGGCTTGTATGGCTACACCTTC CASSLGGTGGLYGYTF
TRBJ1-1 few 13 TRBD1 TRBV19 TGTGCCAGTTCCTTCTTGGGACAGGGGAGGGCTTTCTTT CASSFLGQGRAFF
TRBJ1-3 many 13 - TRBV13 TGTGCCAGCAGCCTGGACACTGGAAACACCATATATTTT CASSLDTGNTIYF
TRBJ2-1 - 15 - TRBV15 TGTGCCACCAGCAGAGGTGGACTGGGGAACAATGAGCAGTTCTTC CATSRGGLGNNEQFF
TRBJ2-5 - 15 TRBD2 TRBV6-4 TGTGCCAGCACCCTGACTAGCGGCTACCAAGAGACCCAGTACTTC CASTLTSGYQETQYF
TRBJ2-7 - 13 - TRBV24-1 TGTGCCACCAGTGATTTTCCCAGCTACGAGCAGTACTTC CATSDFPSYEQYF
TRBJ1-3 - 13 - TRBV6-5 TGTGCCAGCAGATATACTAATGGAAACACCATATATTTT CASRYTNGNTIYF
TRBJ1-2 once 13 TRBD1 TRBV27 TGTGCCAGCAGTAGACAGGGGAACTATGGCTACACCTTC CASSRQGNYGYTF
TRBJ2-2 few 14 - TRBV6-5 TGTGCCAGCAGGGCGGGTCGGAACACCGGGGAGCTGTTTTTT CASRAGRNTGELFF
TRBJ2-7 - 16 TRBD2 TRBV3-1/TRBV3-2 TGTGCCAGCAGCCGCTCGCCAGCGGGAGTTCGGTTCGAGCAGTACTTC CASSRSPAGVRFEQYF
TRBJ1-6 - 15 - TRBV19 TGTGCCAGTAGTTTACGGACAGAATATAATTCACCCCTCCACTTT CASSLRTEYNSPLHF
TRBJ2-1 - 16 - TRBV19 TGTGCCAGTAGGGACGGGAGTGCCAAGGACCGCTTAAAGCAGTTCTTC CASRDGSAKDRLKQFF
TRBJ1-5 - 14 - TRBV19 TGTGCCACCTCCCCTGGGGACTTCAATCAGCCCCAGCATTTT CATSPGDFNQPQHF
TRBJ1-6 - 14 TRBD1 TRBV5-1 TGCGCCAGCAGCTTAGACAGGGCCCCCTCACCCCTCCACTTT CASSLDRAPSPLHF
TRBJ1-1 - 15 TRBD1 TRBV18 TGTGCCAGCTCAGATACGACAGGGTCGGGCACTGAAGCTTTCTTT CASSDTTGSGTEAFF
TRBJ2-3 - 16 TRBD2 TRBV7-6 TGTGCCAGCAGCGCAACTAGCGGGACGAGCACAGATACGCAGTATTTT CASSATSGTSTDTQYF
TRBJ2-7 - 15 TRBD1 TRBV5-1 TGCGCCAGCAGCTGGTCCGGACAGGGGATTTACGAGCAGTACTTC CASSWSGQGIYEQYF
TRBJ1-4 - 13 - TRBV5-1 TGCGCCAGCAGGGAGAGCCCGAATGAAAAACTGTTTTTT CASRESPNEKLFF
TRBJ2-3 - 13 - TRBV3-1/TRBV3-2 TGTGCCAGCAGCCAAAACCCACATGGTACGCAGTATTTT CASSQNPHGTQYF
TRBJ1-3 once 15 - TRBV7-8 TGTGCCAGCAGCCCTACCGGGACTTCAAGAAACACCATATATTTT CASSPTGTSRNTIYF
TRBJ2-3 - 16 - TRBV3-1/TRBV3-2 TGTGCCAGCAGCCAAGATTGGCGGACTAGCACAGATACGCAGTATTTT CASSQDWRTSTDTQYF
TRBJ2-5 - 15 TRBD2 TRBV10-3 TGTGCCATCAGTGAGGCCCCAGCGGGAGTAAAGACCCAGTACTTC CAISEAPAGVKTQYF
TRBJ1-6 - 14 - TRBV5-8 TGTGCCAGCAGCTTGAACGGGGGAGATTCACCCCTCCACTTT CASSLNGGDSPLHF
TRBJ1-5 - 14 - TRBV6-5 TGTGCCAGCGTCCCGAGGAGTGGTGCTCAGCCCCAGCATTTT CASVPRSGAQPQHF
TRBJ1-2 - 15 TRBD1 TRBV18 TGTGCCAGCTCACCGGGGACAGGGGCAACCTATGGCTACACCTTC CASSPGTGATYGYTF
TRBJ2-1 - 12 - TRBV20-1 TGCAGTGCAAGTAGCGGATACAATGAGCAGTTCTTC CSASSGYNEQFF
TRBJ2-7 - 11 - TRBV28 TGTGCCAGCAGTTTACGCTACGAGCAGTACTTC CASSLRYEQYF
TRBJ2-7 - 14 TRBD1 TRBV27 TGTGCCAGCAGTTCCTGGACAGGGACCTACGAGCAGTACTTC CASSSWTGTYEQYF
TRBJ2-2 once 13 - TRBV29-1 TGCAGCGTTGAATCACAGAACACCGGGGAGCTGTTTTTT CSVESQNTGELFF
TRBJ2-5 once 13 TRBD2 TRBV7-3 TGTGCCAGCAGCCGGGGGGGAGACGAGACCCAGTACTTC CASSRGGDETQYF
TRBJ2-1 - 13 - TRBV3-1/TRBV3-2 TGTGCCAGCAGCCGTGGACTACGAGGTGAGCAGTTCTTC CASSRGLRGEQFF
TRBJ1-2 - 14 - TRBV24-1 TGTGCCACCAGTGATTCCGCCCTTGAGGGTGGCTACACCTTC CATSDSALEGGYTF
TRBJ1-5 - 12 - TRBV28 TGTGCCAGCAGTTTATTATATCAGCCCCAGCATTTT CASSLLYQPQHF
TRBJ2-5 - 13 - TRBV6-5 TGTGCCAGCAGTCACAGATACCAAGAGACCCAGTACTTC CASSHRYQETQYF
TRBJ1-1 once 15 - TRBV18 TGTGCCAGCTCACCCCCCAGGGGCCCGGGCACTGAAGCTTTCTTT CASSPPRGPGTEAFF
TRBJ2-1 few 15 TRBD2 TRBV29-1 TGCAGCGTTGAGGTTGCGGGGGGCTCCTACAATGAGCAGTTCTTC CSVEVAGGSYNEQFF
TRBJ1-2 once 14 - TRBV6-5 TGTGCCAGCAAGAACGGGGTCGAAACTACTGGCTACACCTTC CASKNGVETTGYTF